These T cell receptor beta chains were read from a single sample in a study of CD8 T cells in Susac syndrome. From the immunoSEQ multiplex PCR reads, TCRdb called clonotypes with MiXCR, one entry per CDR3 protein. The sample contains 150,000 to 200,000 distinct CDR3 sequences, 90% to 95% of which appear only once. Sequencing input: CD4+ T cells from PBMCs. All receptors derive from a human donor with Susac syndrome. CDR3s include the opening cysteine and the closing phenylalanine or tryptophan. The D gene is left open where the match is weak. Rows give clone size only sometimes, using once, few, many, or a class for an expanded clone.

J gene | D gene | clone size | V gene | CDR3 protein | CDR3 DNA
TRBJ2-3 | - | once | TRBV15 | CATSSRVVITDTQYF | TGTGCCACCAGCAGTCGGGTAGTTATCACAGATACGCAGTATTTT
TRBJ2-1 | TRBD1 | - | TRBV28 | CASSLGQGAGNEQFF | TGTGCCAGCAGTTTAGGGCAGGGGGCCGGCAATGAGCAGTTCTTC
TRBJ1-2 | - | - | TRBV29-1 | CSVEDLYRPNGYTF | TGCAGCGTTGAAGATCTTTACAGACCAAATGGCTACACCTTC
TRBJ1-5 | - | few | TRBV6-6 | CASRTVNQPQHF | TGTGCCAGCCGGACGGTTAATCAGCCCCAGCATTTT
TRBJ2-3 | - | - | TRBV5-1 | CASSFRVADTQYF | TGCGCCAGCAGCTTCCGGGTCGCAGATACGCAGTATTTT
TRBJ2-1 | TRBD2 | - | TRBV9 | CASSPTLGLAGEGEQFF | TGTGCCAGCAGCCCTACACTGGGACTAGCGGGAGAAGGTGAGCAGTTCTTC
TRBJ2-1 | TRBD2 | - | TRBV11-1 | CASRSQWALAGGVSYNEQFF | TGTGCCAGCAGATCACAGTGGGCACTAGCGGGAGGCGTCTCCTACAATGAGCAGTTCTTC
TRBJ2-1 | - | - | TRBV2 | CASSIANEQFF | TGTGCCAGCAGTATAGCGAATGAGCAGTTCTTC
TRBJ1-2 | - | - | TRBV25-1 | CASSQQGQTQDGYTF | TGTGCCAGCAGCCAACAAGGACAGACCCAGGATGGCTACACCTTC
TRBJ2-5 | - | once | TRBV30 | CAWSGEETQYF | TGTGCCTGGAGTGGAGAGGAGACCCAGTACTTC
TRBJ2-7 | - | - | TRBV7-9 | CASSLRGRSDEQYF | TGTGCCAGCAGCTTAAGAGGACGGTCGGACGAGCAGTACTTC
TRBJ1-1 | - | - | TRBV18 | CASSRDSEGTTEAFF | TGTGCCAGCTCACGTGACTCAGAAGGGACCACTGAAGCTTTCTTT
TRBJ2-7 | - | few | TRBV5-1 | CASSPTGGYEQYF | TGCGCCAGCAGCCCGACAGGTGGCTACGAGCAGTACTTC
TRBJ2-7 | - | - | TRBV28 | CASSLKAYEQYF | TGTGCCAGCAGTTTAAAGGCCTACGAGCAGTACTTC
TRBJ2-7 | TRBD1 | - | TRBV7-8 | CASSLVLRTGGSYEQYF | TGTGCCAGCAGCTTAGTTCTGAGGACAGGGGGCTCCTACGAGCAGTACTTC
TRBJ2-4 | - | - | TRBV3-1 | CASSQDEGGIQYF | TGTGCCAGCAGCCAAGATGAAGGGGGCATTCAGTACTTC
TRBJ2-2 | - | - | TRBV27 | CASSADWNTGELFF | TGTGCCAGCAGTGCGGACTGGAACACCGGGGAGCTGTTTTTT
TRBJ1-5 | - | - | TRBV11-1 | CASSLFSNQPQHF | TGTGCCAGCAGCTTATTTAGCAATCAGCCCCAGCATTTT
TRBJ2-7 | - | few | TRBV7-2 | CASSLEVGYEQYF | TGTGCCAGCAGCTTAGAGGTCGGCTACGAGCAGTACTTC
TRBJ1-4 | - | - | TRBV6-1 | CASRGTGTGILFF | TGTGCCAGCAGAGGGACCGGCACCGGGATACTGTTTTTT
TRBJ2-7 | TRBD2 | - | TRBV6-5 | CASSYLAGRREEQYF | TGTGCCAGCAGTTATCTAGCGGGCCGCCGTGAGGAGCAGTACTTC
TRBJ1-2 | TRBD1 | - | TRBV10-3 | CAITRTGGVDGYTF | TGTGCCATCACCCGGACAGGGGGCGTAGATGGCTACACCTTC
TRBJ2-1 | TRBD1 | - | TRBV15 | CATSSRQGWYNEQFF | TGTGCCACCAGCAGTCGACAGGGTTGGTACAATGAGCAGTTCTTC
TRBJ2-7 | TRBD1 | - | TRBV5-8 | CASSLLTGGFSEQYF | TGTGCCAGCAGCTTGTTAACAGGGGGCTTCAGCGAGCAGTACTTC
TRBJ1-4 | - | - | TRBV12-3/TRBV12-4 | CASSSDWGEKLFF | TGTGCCAGCAGTTCCGATTGGGGTGAAAAACTGTTTTTT
TRBJ2-7 | TRBD1 | once | TRBV10-1 | CASSDSGQGLNEQYF | TGCGCCAGCAGTGACTCTGGACAGGGTCTAAACGAGCAGTACTTC
TRBJ2-5 | - | - | TRBV29-1 | CSVEDLLGFDPETQYF | TGCAGCGTTGAAGATCTTCTTGGCTTCGATCCGGAGACCCAGTACTTC
TRBJ2-5 | - | - | TRBV12-3/TRBV12-4 | CASSSKRAQYF | TGTGCCAGCAGTTCGAAAAGGGCCCAGTACTTC
TRBJ2-7 | TRBD1 | - | TRBV11-2 | CASSAGDRGTTYEQYF | TGTGCCAGCAGCGCGGGGGACAGGGGGACAACCTACGAGCAGTACTTC
TRBJ1-1 | TRBD1 | - | TRBV20-1 | CSATFPDRGHTEAFF | TGCAGTGCTACTTTTCCGGACAGGGGCCACACTGAAGCTTTCTTT
TRBJ1-5 | - | - | TRBV28 | CASSSTDRTQHF | TGTGCCAGCAGTTCCACCGACAGGACCCAGCATTTT
TRBJ2-3 | TRBD1 | - | TRBV27 | CASIRQGTDTQYF | TGTGCCAGCATCCGACAGGGAACAGATACGCAGTATTTT
TRBJ1-5 | TRBD1 | once | TRBV19 | CASSQGMGNQPQHF | TGTGCCAGTTCACAGGGGATGGGCAATCAGCCCCAGCATTTT
TRBJ1-2 | TRBD1 | - | TRBV7-9 | CASRSGQGASGYTF | TGTGCCAGCAGATCCGGACAGGGGGCAAGTGGCTACACCTTC
TRBJ1-1 | TRBD1 | - | TRBV6-5 | CASSLRQGAFSEAFF | TGTGCCAGCAGTCTCCGACAGGGGGCTTTCTCTGAAGCTTTCTTT
TRBJ2-1 | - | - | TRBV5-1 | CASSNGGQNNEQFF | TGCGCCAGCAGCAACGGGGGACAGAACAATGAGCAGTTCTTC
TRBJ2-1 | - | - | TRBV20-1 | CSARGWRGSYNEQFF | TGCAGTGCTAGAGGTTGGCGGGGTTCCTACAATGAGCAGTTCTTC
TRBJ2-3 | - | - | TRBV24-1 | CATSDGPASTDTQYF | TGTGCCACCAGTGACGGTCCAGCTAGCACAGATACGCAGTATTTT
TRBJ2-1 | TRBD2 | - | TRBV6-5 | CASSYSPSGTYNEQFF | TGTGCCAGCAGTTACTCGCCTAGCGGGACCTACAATGAGCAGTTCTTC
TRBJ1-1 | TRBD1 | - | TRBV6-5 | CASSQGQGITEAFF | TGTGCCAGCAGTCAGGGACAGGGAATCACTGAAGCTTTCTTT
TRBJ1-1 | - | - | TRBV20-1 | CSPVREYYGAFF | TGCAGTCCGGTGCGAGAGTATTACGGAGCTTTCTTT
TRBJ1-2 | TRBD1 | - | TRBV12-3/TRBV12-4 | CASSIGTGGMFYGYTF | TGTGCCAGCAGTATCGGGACAGGGGGAATGTTCTATGGCTACACCTTC
TRBJ2-1 | - | - | TRBV5-6 | CASSDRLGRNEQFF | TGTGCCAGCAGCGACCGACTGGGCCGGAATGAGCAGTTCTTC
TRBJ2-5 | - | - | TRBV5-1 | CASSSLGTKETQYF | TGCGCCAGCAGCTCCCTGGGGACAAAAGAGACCCAGTACTTC
TRBJ2-7 | - | - | TRBV5-1 | CASSLGTRGDEQYF | TGCGCCAGCAGCTTGGGAACTAGGGGGGACGAGCAGTACTTC
TRBJ2-1 | - | - | TRBV12-3/TRBV12-4 | CASTSTLSSYNEQFF | TGTGCCAGCACCTCGACTCTGAGCTCCTACAATGAGCAGTTCTTC
TRBJ1-6 | TRBD1 | - | TRBV12-3/TRBV12-4 | CASSLGDRYNSPLHF | TGTGCCAGCAGTCTAGGGGACAGGTATAATTCACCCCTCCACTTT
TRBJ1-1 | - | - | TRBV6-1 | CASSEGWAARAFF | TGTGCCAGCAGTGAAGGCTGGGCTGCTCGAGCTTTCTTT
TRBJ2-3 | - | - | TRBV10-3 | CAIRNVGTDTQYF | TGTGCCATCAGAAATGTAGGCACAGATACGCAGTATTTT
TRBJ1-5 | TRBD1 | - | TRBV7-9 | CASSFHSGTDDQPQHF | TGTGCCAGCAGCTTCCACTCCGGGACAGACGATCAGCCCCAGCATTTT
TRBJ1-1 | - | few | TRBV5-4 | CASSLAGTNTEAFF | TGTGCCAGCAGCTTAGCCGGGACGAACACTGAAGCTTTCTTT